The clone carrying this TCR beta chain was seen ten or more times. The antigen is unknown. CDR3 length: 12 residues. Germline CDR1 SGHTA, CDR2 FQGNSA. Trimming at V came to 5 bases and at J to 9 bases, leaving 7 bases not matched to a gene. Findings of the study overall: Whole repertoires were not studied in the larger cohort, only one V-J beta rearrangement.

CD25-based Treg depletion was applied to purified naive CD4+ T cells. Full-length variable regions came from constant-region reverse primers plus semi-nested Nested Universal Primer A PCR. TCRdb called the 5' RACE reads again in MiXCR, with one record for every CDR3 protein. The sample carries about 46,000 distinct CDR3 sequences, 25% to 30% recorded once. The TCR originated in a female donor with breast cancer. The chain links TRBV7-2 to TRBJ2-7, with 7 bases fitting TRBD2. Sequenced: naive CD4+ T cells sorted from blood. Documented subset: naive CD4+ T cells, CD4+CD45RA+CD25-. CDR3 protein: CASSHNPGGQYF. In DNA form, the CDR3 reads TGTGCCAGCAGCCACAATCCGGGGGGGCAGTACTTC. Variable domain in full (rest from reference TRBV7-2 and TRBJ2-7): GAGVSQSPSNKVTEKGKDVELRCDPISGHTALYWYRQSLGQGLEFLIYFQGNSAPDKSGLPSDRFSAERTGGSVSTLTIQRTQQEDSAVYLCASSHNPGGQYFGPGTRLTVT.